This T cell receptor (beta chain) was profiled in a study of blood T cell repertoires in COVID-19. Study as a whole: The study drew acute and convalescent COVID-19 samples from the United States, Italy and Spain. T cells, B-cell-depleted T cells, or PBMCs provided the cDNA or gDNA that served as material.

Methods used by the authors: Reference gene primer amplification gave nucleated cell count estimates. Assay: immunoSEQ multiplex PCR; the TCRdb copy retains only in-frame clones and omits some. D and trimming were read from the DNA, whereas the V and J calls and clone size are those reported in that table. The profile covers approximately 270,000 clones, with about 89% appearing a single time and approximately 0.84% taken by the ten largest. Germline V gene lookup returns CDR1 SGHTA and CDR2 FQGTGA. V was shortened by 1 base and J by 3 bases, with 13 bases between the two germline ends. The CDR3 is made up of 15 amino acids.

The sequencing sample was made of peripheral blood. The chain uses TRBV7-3 and TRBJ2-7; D might be TRBD1 (5 bases). The sequence came from a man aged 30-40 years with acute or convalescent COVID-19. The CDR3 DNA is TGTGCCAGCAGCTTAAGAACAGGAAAAAACTACGAGCAGTACTTC. Amino acid sequence: CASSLRTGKNYEQYF. Combining the CDR3 with reference TRBV7-3 and TRBJ2-7 gives the whole variable domain GAGVSQTPSNKVTEKGKYVELRCDPISGHTALYWYRQSLGQGPEFLIYFQGTGAADDSGLPNDRFFAVRPEGSVSTLKIQRTERGDSAVYLCASSLRTGKNYEQYFGPGTRLTVT.